These 20 T cell receptor beta chains were all obtained from the same sample, sequenced in a study of T cells in Graves' hyperthyroidism and ophthalmopathy. TCR beta CDR3 sequences were amplified from RNA transcripts. Primed by the HTBI set, a first-round RT-PCR was run on the TCR CDR3. TCRdb itself ran the multiplex PCR reads through MiXCR, one entry per CDR3 protein. The table has approximately 380,000 distinct CDR3 sequences, approximately 20% seen once. Material: blood. All receptors derive from a woman aged 18-30 years with Graves' hyperthyroidism.

This clonotype was picked up many times. This rearrangement joins TRBV12-3 or TRBV12-4 to TRBJ2-7; TRBD2 matches 7 bases. The V gene end was trimmed by 8 bases and the J gene end by 6 bases; junction bases not matched to a gene: 16. This CDR3 has 15 amino acids. For the CDR3, the DNA is TGTGCCAGCTGCAAGGGCCCTAGCGGTCTCGGCGAGCAGTACTTC. It yields the protein CASCKGPSGLGEQYF.

This clonotype was detected many times. The chain joins TRBV24-1 to TRBJ1-2; no reliable D call. The V gene lost 4 bases and the J gene lost 0 bases, with 2 bases spanning the gap. The CDR3 extends over 12 amino acids. The germline V gene encodes CDR1 KGHDR and CDR2 SFDVKD. CDR3 in DNA: TGTGCCACCAGTGAGACTAACTATGGCTACACCTTC. Its protein is CATSETNYGYTF.

Ten or more counts support this clonotype. The chain links TRBV5-1 to TRBJ1-3, with unresolved D. This CDR3 is built from 15 residues. V was cut by 3 bases and J by 4 bases, with 14 bases left in between. Germline V CDR1 and CDR2: SGHRS, YFSETQ. This CDR3 is CASSSSTGVGNTIYF. In DNA form, the CDR3 reads TGCGCCAGCAGCTCCTCGACCGGGGTAGGAAACACCATATATTTT.

This clonotype was observed at least ten times. This chain uses TRBV20-1 with TRBJ2-7; D call uncertain. This CDR3 spans 14 amino acids. Per the germline V gene, CDR1 is DFQATT and CDR2 is SNEGSKA (reference sequence). V shed 6 bases and J shed 2 bases, with 17 bases lying between them. The CDR3 spells CSALDGLGAYEQYF. The CDR3 region has the DNA TGCAGTGCCTTGGACGGATTAGGTGCCTACGAGCAGTACTTC.

This clonotype has a count of ten or more. The chain carries TRBV2 and TRBJ1-1; possible D gene TRBD1, 5 bases. The CDR3 runs 14 residues. Per germline, CDR1 SNHLY and CDR2 FYNNEI. Trimming left V 6 bases short and J 0 bases short, with 11 bases between. CDR3 DNA: TGTGCCAGCAGAACCGGGACGGTGAACACTGAAGCTTTCTTT. Its translation: CASRTGTVNTEAFF. Full variable domain (rest looked up from reference TRBV2 and TRBJ1-1): EPEVTQTPSHQVTQMGQEVILRCVPISNHLYFYWYRQILGQKVEFLVSFYNNEISEKSEIFDDQFSVERPDGSNFTLKIRSTKLEDSAMYFCASRTGTVNTEAFFGQGTRLTVV.

This clonotype was seen ten or more times. V usage is TRBV12-3 or TRBV12-4 and J usage is TRBJ2-5; no definite D call. This CDR3 region has 11 residues. The V and J ends lost 8 bases and 5 bases respectively, with 9 bases between them. The CDR3: CASSITETQYF. In DNA, the CDR3 is TGTGCCAGCTCAATCACGGAGACCCAGTACTTC.

The chain carries TRBV28 and TRBJ2-2; either TRBD1 or TRBD2 may supply D (6 bases each). The germline gives CDR1 MDHEN, CDR2 SYDVKM. The CDR3 has 14 amino acids. V was pared by 6 bases and J by 5 bases, with 13 bases between. The CDR3 spells CASSPPGATGELFF. CDR3 DNA sequence: TGTGCCAGCAGCCCCCCGGGGGCTACCGGGGAGCTGTTTTTT.

This clonotype was detected ten times or more. The CDR3 spells CASSFDGVNGHEQYF. The CDR3, as DNA: TGTGCCAGCAGCTTCGACGGGGTAAACGGCCACGAGCAGTACTTC. J is TRBJ2-7 and V is TRBV5-8, with D possibly matching TRBD2 (5 bases). Germline V lookup: CDR1 SGHTS, CDR2 YDEGEE. This CDR3 has 15 residues. The V end lost 2 bases, the J end lost 5 bases, and 17 bases lay between the germline ends. Drawing the rest from reference TRBV5-8 and TRBJ2-7, the complete variable domain is EAGVTQSPTHLIKTRGQQATLRCSPISGHTSVYWYQQALGLGLQFLLWYDEGEERNRGNFPPRFSGRQFPNYSSELNVNALELEDSALYLCASSFDGVNGHEQYFGPGTRLTVT.

The sample holds many counts of this clonotype. The rearrangement uses TRBV7-2 and TRBJ2-5; D unclear. This CDR3 is built from 13 residues. CDR1 and CDR2 (germline): SGHTA, FQGNSA. Trimming took off 5 bases at V and 1 base at J, with 8 bases between the two ends. The CDR3 DNA follows: TGTGCCAGCAGCCCCGTCGGCCAAGAGACCCAGTACTTC. It is translated as CASSPVGQETQYF.

In regard to this clonotype: A read error may explain this, as a much larger clone is one base away. The chain couples TRBV2 to TRBJ1-3; 7 bases line up with TRBD1. This CDR3 has 16 amino acids. Germline CDR1 SNHLY, CDR2 FYNNEI. The CDR3 coding sequence is TGTGCCAGCAGTGACCCCACAGGGGTCTCTGTAAACACCATATATTTT. It yields the protein CASSDPTGVSVNTIYF.

This clonotype was seen ten or more times. The chain uses TRBV20-1 and TRBJ2-4; unclear D gene. V dropped 0 bases and J dropped 9 bases, with 6 bases sitting between them. Germline V gene data show CDR1 as DFQATT and CDR2 as SNEGSKA (reference sequence). This CDR3 has 11 amino acids. This CDR3 is CSAREQGIQYF. Written as DNA, the CDR3 is TGCAGTGCTAGAGAACAAGGCATTCAGTACTTC.

This clonotype was observed at least ten times. The chain combines TRBV3-1 with TRBJ2-2; TRBD1 matches 9 bases. Germline loops: CDR1 LGHDT, CDR2 YNNKEL (reference sequence). This CDR3 comprises 15 residues. Trimming removed 4 bases from V and 5 bases from J; junction bases left unmatched: 5. The chain's CDR3 is CASSRDRGATGELFF. The CDR3 nucleotides are TGTGCCAGCAGCCGCGACAGGGGGGCGACCGGGGAGCTGTTTTTT.

This clonotype was detected only a few times. The V and J genes are TRBV2 and TRBJ2-7; a possible D gene is TRBD2 (5 bases). The CDR3 has 13 residues. The V gene lost 5 bases and the J gene lost 5 bases, with 13 bases spanning the gap. Germline V gives CDR1 SNHLY, CDR2 FYNNEI. CDR3 protein: CASSRGFQDEQYF. As DNA, the CDR3 is TGTGCCAGCAGTCGAGGGTTCCAAGACGAGCAGTACTTC.

The V and J genes are TRBV29-1 and TRBJ1-2; D is possibly TRBD1 (5 bases). This CDR3 contains 11 residues. Germline V gene data show CDR1 as SQVTM and CDR2 as ANQGSEA. V lost 3 bases, J lost 5 bases, and 7 bases lay in between. The CDR3 loop is CSVDGGYGYTF. The DNA of the CDR3 is TGCAGCGTTGACGGGGGATATGGCTACACCTTC.

The chain combines TRBV27 with TRBJ1-5; D gene uncertain. The CDR3 contains 17 residues. In germline, CDR1 is MNHEY, CDR2 SMNVEV (reference sequence). Trimming cost V 8 bases and J 0 bases, with 20 bases left between them. CDR3 in DNA: TGTGCCAGCCGTTCCACGGCGGGCAGGTATAGCAATCAGCCCCAGCATTTT. Translation gives CASRSTAGRYSNQPQHF.

CDR3 bases: TGTGCCAGCAGTGATGGACTAGCGGGGGCATGGGGGACAGAGACCCAGTACTTC. Translated, it gives CASSDGLAGAWGTETQYF. The chain couples TRBV6-1 to TRBJ2-5, with 13 bases that match TRBD2. This CDR3 has 18 residues. Germline values: CDR1 MNHNS, CDR2 SASEGT. V shed 3 bases, J shed 4 bases, and the junction held 11 bases outside the gene matches.

This clonotype was counted at least ten times. The gene calls are TRBV19 and TRBJ1-2; D is unresolved. The ends were cut back, 2 bases at V and 6 bases at J, with 13 bases in the middle. The CDR3 is made up of 14 amino acids. Germline values: CDR1 LNHDA, CDR2 SQIVND (reference sequence). The CDR3 protein is CASSIQSPPNGYTF. The DNA for the CDR3 is TGTGCCAGTAGTATACAGAGCCCCCCGAATGGCTACACCTTC.

Of note for this clonotype: Because the CDR3 is missing its conserved closing phenylalanine or tryptophan, this is likely a read error. V gene TRBV10-3 combines with J gene TRBJ2-2; D not resolved. V lost 4 bases, J lost 1 base, and 7 bases lay in between. Germline V gene data show CDR1 as ENHRY and CDR2 as SYGVKD. The CDR3 covers 14 residues. CDR3 sequence: CAISVGGNTGELFL. CDR3 nucleotides: TGTGCCATCAGTGTGGGTGGGAACACCGGGGAGCTGTTTTTG.

Many counts were recorded for this clonotype. This sequence joins TRBV27 and TRBJ1-3, with D perhaps TRBD1 (6 bases). The germline CDR1 and CDR2 sequences are MNHEY and SMNVEV (reference sequence). Trimming removed 6 bases at V and 4 bases at J, with 10 bases between. The CDR3 totals 13 residues. The DNA for the CDR3 is TGTGCCAGCAGCACAGGGTCGGGAAACACCATATATTTT. The encoded protein is CASSTGSGNTIYF.

Many counts were recorded for this clonotype. The chain recombines TRBV6-1 with TRBJ2-7, with unresolved D. Germline loops: CDR1 MNHNS, CDR2 SASEGT. This CDR3 comprises 12 residues. V lost 4 bases and J lost 3, with 7 bases in between. The CDR3 protein is CASSGGSYEQYF. The CDR3 DNA reads as TGTGCCAGCAGTGGTGGCAGCTACGAGCAGTACTTC.